This entry describes one T cell receptor beta chain. Seattle's enrolled individuals joined amid active infection and were then monitored longitudinally. The data derive from a study of blood T cell repertoires in COVID-19. Overall study context: The cDNA or gDNA used as material had been derived from T cells, B-cell-depleted T cells, or PBMCs.

The authors' processing: Amplified reference gene primers provided the basis for estimating nucleated cell counts. Repertoires were generated with immunoSEQ multiplex PCR, while TCRdb's copy carries only in-frame clones and drops some. The DNA gave D and trimming, while V, J and clone size come from that table. This sample has 300,000 to 400,000 clones, with about 88% found just once. V was trimmed by 5 bases and J by 2 bases, leaving 12 bases between them. The germline V gene encodes CDR1 SGHTA and CDR2 FQGTGA. This CDR3 comprises 14 residues. The source of this sequence is a woman aged 55-69 years with COVID-19, enrolled during active disease. The V and J genes are TRBV7-3 and TRBJ1-1; a possible D gene is TRBD1 (6 bases). The sequencing input was peripheral blood. The chain's CDR3 is CASSTGQLNTEAFF. The CDR3 region has the DNA TGTGCCAGCAGCACCGGACAGTTAAACACTGAAGCTTTCTTT.